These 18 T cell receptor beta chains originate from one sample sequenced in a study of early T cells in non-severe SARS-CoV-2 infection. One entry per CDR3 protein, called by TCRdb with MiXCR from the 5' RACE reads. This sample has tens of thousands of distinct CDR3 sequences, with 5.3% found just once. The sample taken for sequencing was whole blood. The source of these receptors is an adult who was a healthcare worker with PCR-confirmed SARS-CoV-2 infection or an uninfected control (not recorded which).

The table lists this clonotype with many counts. The CDR3 is CASSQDWGIPTNEKLFF. The CDR3, as DNA: TGCGCCAGCAGCCAAGATTGGGGGATCCCAACTAATGAAAAACTGTTTTTT. The chain joins TRBV4-3 to TRBJ1-4, with D possibly matching TRBD1 (5 bases). CDR3 length: 17 residues. Germline CDR1 LGHNA, CDR2 YSLEER. V was pared by 0 bases and J by 0 bases, with 11 bases between.

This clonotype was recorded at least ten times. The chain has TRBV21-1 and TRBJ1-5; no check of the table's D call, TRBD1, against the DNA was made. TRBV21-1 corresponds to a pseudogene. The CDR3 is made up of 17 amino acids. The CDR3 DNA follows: TGTGCCAGCAGCAACCGATGGACAGGGGGCGCATCGCAGCCCCAGCATTTT. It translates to CASSNRWTGGASQPQHF.

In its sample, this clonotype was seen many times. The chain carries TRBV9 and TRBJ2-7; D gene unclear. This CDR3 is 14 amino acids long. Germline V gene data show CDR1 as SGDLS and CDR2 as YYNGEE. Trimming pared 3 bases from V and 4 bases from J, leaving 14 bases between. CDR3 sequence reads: CASSESPTAYEQYF. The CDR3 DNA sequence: TGTGCCAGCAGCGAGTCGCCTACGGCGTACGAGCAGTACTTC.

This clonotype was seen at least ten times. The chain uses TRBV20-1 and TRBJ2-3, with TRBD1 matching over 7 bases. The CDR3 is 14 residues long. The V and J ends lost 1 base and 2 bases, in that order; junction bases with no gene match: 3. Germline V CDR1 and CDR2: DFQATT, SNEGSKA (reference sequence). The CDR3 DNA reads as TGCAGTGCTAGAGGAGGACAGGCCACAGATACGCAGTATTTT. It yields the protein CSARGGQATDTQYF.

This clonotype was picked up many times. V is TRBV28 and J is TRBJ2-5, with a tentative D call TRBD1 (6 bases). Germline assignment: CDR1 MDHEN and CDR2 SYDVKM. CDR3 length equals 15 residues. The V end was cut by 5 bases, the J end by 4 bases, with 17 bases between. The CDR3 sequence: CASSPSGARRETQYF. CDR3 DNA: TGTGCCAGCAGTCCCTCAGGGGCTCGCCGAGAGACCCAGTACTTC. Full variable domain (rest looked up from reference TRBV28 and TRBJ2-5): DVKVTQSSRYLVKRTGEKVFLECVQDMDHENMFWYRQDPGLGLRLIYFSYDVKMKEKGDIPEGYSVSREKKERFSLILESASTNQTSMYLCASSPSGARRETQYFGPGTRLLVL.

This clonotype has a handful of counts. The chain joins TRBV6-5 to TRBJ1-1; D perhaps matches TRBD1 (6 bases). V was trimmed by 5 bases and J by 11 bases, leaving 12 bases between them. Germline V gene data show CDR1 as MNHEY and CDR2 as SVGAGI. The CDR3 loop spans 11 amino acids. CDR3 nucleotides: TGTGCCAGCAGTGAAGGGGGTTTGGCTTTCTTT. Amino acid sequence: CASSEGGLAFF.

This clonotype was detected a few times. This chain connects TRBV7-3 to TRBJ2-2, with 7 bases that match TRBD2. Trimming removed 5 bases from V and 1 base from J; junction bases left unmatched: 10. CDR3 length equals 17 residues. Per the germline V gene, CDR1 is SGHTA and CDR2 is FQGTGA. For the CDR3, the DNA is TGTGCCAGCAGCCGGACTCCGGGACTATGGAACACCGGGGAGCTGTTTTTT. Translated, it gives CASSRTPGLWNTGELFF.

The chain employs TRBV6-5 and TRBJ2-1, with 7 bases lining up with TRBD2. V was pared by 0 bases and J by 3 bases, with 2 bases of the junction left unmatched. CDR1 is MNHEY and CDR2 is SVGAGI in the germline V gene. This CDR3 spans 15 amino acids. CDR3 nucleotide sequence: TGTGCCAGCAGTTACTCGGGAGGGATCTACAATGAGCAGTTCTTC. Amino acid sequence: CASSYSGGIYNEQFF.

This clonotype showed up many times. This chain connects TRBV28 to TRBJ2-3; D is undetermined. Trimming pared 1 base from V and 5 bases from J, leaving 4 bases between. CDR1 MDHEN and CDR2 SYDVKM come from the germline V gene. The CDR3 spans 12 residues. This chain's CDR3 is CASSLSVDTQYF. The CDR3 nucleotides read TGTGCCAGCAGTTTATCCGTAGATACGCAGTATTTT.

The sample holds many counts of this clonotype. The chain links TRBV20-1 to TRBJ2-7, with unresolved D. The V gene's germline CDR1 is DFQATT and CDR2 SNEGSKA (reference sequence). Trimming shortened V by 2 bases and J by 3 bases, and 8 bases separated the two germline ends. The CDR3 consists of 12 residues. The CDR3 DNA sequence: TGCAGTGCTAGACGGACGGTCTACGAGCAGTACTTC. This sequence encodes CSARRTVYEQYF.

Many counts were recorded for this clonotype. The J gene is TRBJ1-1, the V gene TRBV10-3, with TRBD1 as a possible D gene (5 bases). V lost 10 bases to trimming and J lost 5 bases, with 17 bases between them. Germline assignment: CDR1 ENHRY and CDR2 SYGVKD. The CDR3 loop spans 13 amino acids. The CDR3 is CARDDSAPTEAFF. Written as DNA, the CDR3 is TGTGCCAGAGATGACAGCGCCCCGACTGAAGCTTTCTTT.

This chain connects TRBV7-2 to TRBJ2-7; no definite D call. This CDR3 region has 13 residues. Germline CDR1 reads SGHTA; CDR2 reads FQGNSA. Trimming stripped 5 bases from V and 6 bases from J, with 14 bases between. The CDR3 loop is CASSRSGQPEQYF. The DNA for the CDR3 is TGTGCCAGCAGCCGGTCGGGTCAACCCGAGCAGTACTTC.

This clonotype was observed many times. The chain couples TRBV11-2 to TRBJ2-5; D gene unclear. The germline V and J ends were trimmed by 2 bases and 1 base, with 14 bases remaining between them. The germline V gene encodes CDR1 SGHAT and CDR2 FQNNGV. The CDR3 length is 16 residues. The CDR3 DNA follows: TGTGCCAGCAGCTTAACCCAGGCGACCGGCCAAGAGACCCAGTACTTC. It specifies CASSLTQATGQETQYF.

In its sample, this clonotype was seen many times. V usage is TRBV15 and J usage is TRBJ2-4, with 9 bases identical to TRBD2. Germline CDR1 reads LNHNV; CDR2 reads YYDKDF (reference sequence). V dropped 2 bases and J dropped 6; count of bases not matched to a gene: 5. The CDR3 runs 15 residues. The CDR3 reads CATSRSAGGLNIQYF. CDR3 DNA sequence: TGTGCCACCAGCAGATCCGCGGGGGGGCTAAACATTCAGTACTTC.

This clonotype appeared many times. The CDR3 DNA reads TGTGCTAGTGGTTTGGTTAGCCTAACAGATACGCAGTATTTT. The encoded protein is CASGLVSLTDTQYF. The chain combines TRBV12-5 with TRBJ2-3; D unclear. Germline CDR1 LGHNT, CDR2 FRNRAP. Trimming stripped 0 bases from V and 3 bases from J, with 7 bases between. The CDR3 length is 14 residues.

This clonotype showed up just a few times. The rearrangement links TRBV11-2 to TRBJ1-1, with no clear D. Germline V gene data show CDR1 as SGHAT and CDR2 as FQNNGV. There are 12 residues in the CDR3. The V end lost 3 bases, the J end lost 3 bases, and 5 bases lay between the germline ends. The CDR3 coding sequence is TGTGCCAGCAGCTTTGAGGACACTGAAGCTTTCTTT. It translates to CASSFEDTEAFF.

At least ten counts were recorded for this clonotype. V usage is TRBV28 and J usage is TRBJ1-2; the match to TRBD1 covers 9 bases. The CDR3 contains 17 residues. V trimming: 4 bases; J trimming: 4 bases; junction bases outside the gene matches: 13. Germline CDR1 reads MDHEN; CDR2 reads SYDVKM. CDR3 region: CASSSPGQGGSSYGYTF. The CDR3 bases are TGTGCCAGCAGTTCACCGGGACAGGGAGGGTCCAGCTATGGCTACACCTTC.

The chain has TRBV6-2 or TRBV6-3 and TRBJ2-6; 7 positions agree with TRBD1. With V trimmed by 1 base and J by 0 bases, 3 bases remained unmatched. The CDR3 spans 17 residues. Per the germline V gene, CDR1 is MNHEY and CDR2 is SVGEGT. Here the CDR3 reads CASSYYYRGSGANVLTF. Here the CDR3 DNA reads TGTGCCAGCAGTTACTACTACAGGGGCTCTGGGGCCAACGTCCTGACTTTC.